Each of the 25 T cell receptor beta chains below was sequenced from the same sample in a study of cytomegalovirus exposure and HLA in healthy donors. This PCR relied on a set of 60 Vbeta primers and 13 Jbeta primers. TCRdb keeps only in-frame clones here, not all; method: immunoSEQ multiplex PCR. The sample lists roughly 80,000 clones, roughly 79% occurring once. Sequencing was carried out using PBMCs. These receptors came from a young woman in good health and CMV-seronegative.

The V and J genes are TRBV7-6 and TRBJ2-5, with D maybe TRBD1 (6 bases). Germline V gene sequence: CDR1 SGHVS, CDR2 FNYEAQ. V was trimmed by 3 bases and J by 5 bases, leaving 13 bases between them. The CDR3 runs 14 residues. The CDR3 is CASSFGRGGETQYF. The DNA for the CDR3 is TGTGCCAGCAGCTTCGGCAGGGGTGGCGAGACCCAGTACTTC.

The chain is built from TRBV6-5 and TRBJ2-3, with D possibly matching TRBD2 (5 bases). Germline loops: CDR1 MNHEY, CDR2 SVGAGI. The CDR3 covers 14 residues. V was shortened by 8 bases and J by 6 bases, with 18 bases between the two germline ends. This CDR3 is CASGLAIESDTQYF. CDR3 DNA: TGTGCCAGCGGCCTAGCTATTGAGTCGGATACGCAGTATTTT.

The chain couples TRBV11-2 to TRBJ2-1; 7 nucleotides match TRBD2. With V trimmed by 5 bases and J by 6 bases, 7 bases remained unmatched. CDR1 is SGHAT, CDR2 FQNNGV, per germline. The CDR3 is 14 residues long. The CDR3 DNA is TGTGCCAGCAGCCTCGGAGCGGGACTCAATGAGCAGTTCTTC. This translates into CASSLGAGLNEQFF.

CDR3 region: CASSGDLFNEQFF. CDR3 bases: TGTGCCAGCAGCGGGGACTTATTCAATGAGCAGTTCTTC. The chain links TRBV9 to TRBJ2-1; perhaps TRBD2 as D (6 bases). The V gene lost 3 bases and the J gene lost 6 bases, with 10 bases spanning the gap. CDR3 length: 13 amino acids. Germline values: CDR1 SGDLS, CDR2 YYNGEE.

The CDR3, as DNA: TGTGCCAGCAGCTTGGGGACAGGGAGCAATCAGCCCCAGCATTTT. Residues: CASSLGTGSNQPQHF. The genes are TRBV5-4 and TRBJ1-5, with 8 bases aligning to TRBD1. The CDR3 consists of 15 residues. Looked up from germline, CDR1 is SGHNT and CDR2 is YYREEE (reference sequence). V shed 0 bases, J shed 1 base, and the junction held 0 bases outside the gene matches.

The chain links TRBV4-1 to TRBJ2-7; 7 nucleotides align to TRBD2. The CDR3 is 14 residues long. Germline lookup yields CDR1 MGHRA and CDR2 YSYEKL. Germline trimming cut 8 bases from V and 3 bases from J; bases unmatched to any gene: 10. The CDR3: CASGLTSERYEQYF. CDR3 nucleotides: TGCGCCAGCGGCCTAACTAGCGAACGCTACGAGCAGTACTTC.

The DNA for the CDR3 is TGTGCCACCAGCAAGGAAGCGGGAAGGACAGATACGCAGTATTTT. It is translated as CATSKEAGRTDTQYF. V usage is TRBV15 and J usage is TRBJ2-3, with 7 nucleotides matching TRBD2. V trimming: 4 bases; J trimming: 3 bases; junction bases outside the gene matches: 7. This CDR3 contains 15 residues. Germline V gene lookup returns CDR1 LNHNV and CDR2 YYDKDF (reference sequence).

The rearrangement joins TRBV11-2 to TRBJ1-2; TRBD1 matches 9 bases. Losses at the gene ends were 5 bases for V and 2 bases for J; bases not matched to a gene: 9. The CDR3 runs 16 residues. Per the germline V gene, CDR1 is SGHAT and CDR2 is FQNNGV. Written as DNA, the CDR3 is TGTGCCAGCAGCCAAAGCGGGACAGGGCTCAACTATGGCTACACCTTC. This sequence encodes CASSQSGTGLNYGYTF. Using reference TRBV11-2 and TRBJ1-2 for the parts outside the CDR3, the full variable domain is EAGVAQSPRYKIIEKRQSVAFWCNPISGHATLYWYQQILGQGPKLLIQFQNNGVVDDSQLPKDRFSAERLKGVDSTLKIQPAKLEDSAVYLCASSQSGTGLNYGYTFGSGTRLTVV.

The V call is TRBV28, the J call TRBJ1-2, with 7 bases fitting TRBD1. Germline V gives CDR1 MDHEN, CDR2 SYDVKM. The V and J ends lost 5 bases and 6 bases, in that order; junction bases with no gene match: 6. The CDR3 is 13 amino acids. The CDR3 spells CASSPYRGHGYTF. CDR3 in DNA: TGTGCCAGCAGTCCTTACAGGGGCCATGGCTACACCTTC.

The V call is TRBV28, the J call TRBJ1-1; 8 bases fit TRBD1. This CDR3 comprises 14 residues. V lost 6 bases and J lost 5; bases outside the gene matches: 8. Germline values: CDR1 MDHEN, CDR2 SYDVKM. The chain's CDR3 is CASRVPGQVTEAFF. The CDR3 region has the DNA TGTGCCAGCAGAGTCCCGGGACAGGTGACTGAAGCTTTCTTT.

The gene calls are TRBV15 and TRBJ2-7; D might be TRBD2 (5 bases). Germline assignment: CDR1 LNHNV and CDR2 YYDKDF (reference sequence). Trimming pared 2 bases from V and 1 base from J, leaving 9 bases between. The CDR3 runs to 14 residues. The CDR3 region is CATSRRGQSYEQYF. The CDR3 DNA reads TGTGCCACCAGCAGACGCGGGCAGTCCTACGAGCAGTACTTC.

The J gene is TRBJ2-2, the V gene TRBV30, with D possibly TRBD1 on 6 matching bases. CDR1 and CDR2 (germline): GTSNPN, SVGIG (reference sequence). The ends were cut back, 3 bases at V and 1 base at J, with 6 bases in the middle. The CDR3 totals 13 residues. CDR3 sequence reads: CAWRQGNTGELFF. As DNA, the CDR3 is TGTGCCTGGAGACAGGGGAACACCGGGGAGCTGTTTTTT.

The chain links TRBV6-6 to TRBJ1-1; 7 nucleotides align to TRBD1. The CDR3 sequence is 13 residues long. Germline CDR1 and CDR2: MNHNY and SVGAGI (reference sequence). Trimming took 8 bases from V and 5 from J; bases not matched to a gene: 8. The CDR3 DNA reads TGTGCCAGCGGACCGACAGGGAAAACTGAAGCTTTCTTT. Protein product: CASGPTGKTEAFF.

This clone was observed once. This chain joins TRBV15 and TRBJ1-5, with D perhaps TRBD1 (5 bases). CDR1 and CDR2 (germline): LNHNV, YYDKDF (reference sequence). This CDR3 spans 15 amino acids. V lost 0 bases and J lost 5, with 11 bases in between. CDR3 bases: TGTGCCACCAGCAGAGAGCGGACATCACATCAGCCCCAGCATTTT. As protein: CATSRERTSHQPQHF.

This clone was found once. The J gene is TRBJ2-3, the V gene TRBV4-3, with 9 positions matching TRBD2. With V trimmed by 1 base and J by 6 bases, 8 bases remained unmatched. Germline CDR1 reads LGHNA; CDR2 reads YSLEER. The CDR3 consists of 16 residues. The CDR3 bases are TGCGCCAGCAGCCAAGGTGATAGCGGGAGAACCGATACGCAGTATTTT. Translating it yields CASSQGDSGRTDTQYF.

This clone was observed a single time. The chain carries TRBV28 and TRBJ1-1; TRBD1 aligns across 7 bases. CDR3 size: 13 residues. The V gene end was trimmed by 6 bases and the J gene end by 4 bases; junction bases not matched to a gene: 5. Germline V gene sequence: CDR1 MDHEN, CDR2 SYDVKM. CDR3 in DNA: TGTGCCAGCAGACGCGACAGGGTCACTGAAGCTTTCTTT. Encoded protein: CASRRDRVTEAFF.

This chain joins TRBV11-2 and TRBJ1-2; 9 nucleotides match TRBD1. The CDR3 totals 16 residues. V shed 5 bases and J 5 bases; nucleotides not matched to a gene: 12. CDR1 is SGHAT and CDR2 is FQNNGV in the germline V gene. The DNA for the CDR3 is TGTGCCAGCAGCACGACCGGGACAGGGTGGTTTTATGGCTACACCTTC. Translated, it gives CASSTTGTGWFYGYTF.

V is TRBV9 and J is TRBJ1-4; D might be TRBD1 (5 bases). Looked up from germline, CDR1 is SGDLS and CDR2 is YYNGEE. With 4 bases removed from V and 3 bases from J, the gap between germline ends came to 19 bases. This CDR3 spans 17 amino acids. In DNA, the CDR3 is TGTGCCAGCAGCCCGAGGGGAGGCTACAGGCCTAATGAAAAACTGTTTTTT. Protein: CASSPRGGYRPNEKLFF.

V and J are TRBV18 and TRBJ1-5, with D possibly TRBD1 on 5 matching bases. V was pared by 3 bases and J by 7 bases, with 13 bases between. The CDR3 covers 14 residues. Germline loops: CDR1 KGHSH, CDR2 LQKENI. CDR3 residues: CASSPGGSAQPQHF. The CDR3 DNA reads as TGTGCCAGCTCACCGGGGGGGTCGGCCCAGCCCCAGCATTTT.

V and J are TRBV5-1 and TRBJ2-7; no definite D call. CDR3 size: 15 residues. Trimming left V 5 bases short and J 2 bases short, with 17 bases between. Germline V gives CDR1 SGHRS, CDR2 YFSETQ. The CDR3 region has the DNA TGCGCCAGCAGGGTGAATCCCGGGTTCCCCTACGAGCAGTACTTC. Amino acid sequence: CASRVNPGFPYEQYF.

The chain is built from TRBV30 and TRBJ2-1; a possible D gene is TRBD2 (6 bases). CDR3 length: 20 residues. Germline CDR1 and CDR2: GTSNPN and SVGIG (reference sequence). V was pared by 0 bases and J by 3 bases, with 27 bases between. The CDR3 spells CAWSVGHMSWRAYDYNEQFF. DNA of the CDR3: TGTGCCTGGAGTGTAGGCCACATGAGTTGGAGGGCATATGACTACAATGAGCAGTTCTTC.

The chain is built from TRBV7-2 and TRBJ2-7; 10 bases map to TRBD1. The CDR3 is 14 residues long. The germline V gene has CDR1 SGHTA and CDR2 FQGNSA. J gave up 6 bases and V 4 bases, and 6 bases lay outside the gene matches. This CDR3 is CASSYWTGGREQYF. The CDR3 DNA reads TGTGCCAGCAGCTACTGGACAGGGGGGCGCGAGCAGTACTTC.

The rearrangement joins TRBV21-1 to TRBJ1-5; the DNA was not compared with TRBD1, the D call given in the table. TRBV21-1 is a pseudogene locus. The CDR3 is made up of 21 amino acids. The CDR3 bases are TGTGCCAGCAGCAAAGACCATACGACAGGCCTCCATTCGTATAGCAATCAGCCCCAGCATTTT. Encoded protein: CASSKDHTTGLHSYSNQPQHF.

The V and J genes are TRBV5-1 and TRBJ2-7, with 8 bases fitting TRBD1. J was trimmed by 5 bases and V by 1 base; bases with no gene match: 14. This CDR3 contains 17 residues. Germline values: CDR1 SGHRS, CDR2 YFSETQ. In DNA, the CDR3 is TGCGCCAGCAGCTTGATGAGACAGGGGCGTTTTCCCGACGAGCAGTACTTC. Protein sequence: CASSLMRQGRFPDEQYF.

V and J are TRBV7-2 and TRBJ1-6, with D maybe TRBD1 (6 bases). Trimming left V 5 bases short and J 7 bases short, with 15 bases between. This CDR3 is built from 15 residues. Germline CDR1 and CDR2: SGHTA and FQGNSA. Written as DNA, the CDR3 is TGTGCCAGCAGCCCGACCGGGACAATAAATTCACCCCTCCACTTT. Translated, it gives CASSPTGTINSPLHF.